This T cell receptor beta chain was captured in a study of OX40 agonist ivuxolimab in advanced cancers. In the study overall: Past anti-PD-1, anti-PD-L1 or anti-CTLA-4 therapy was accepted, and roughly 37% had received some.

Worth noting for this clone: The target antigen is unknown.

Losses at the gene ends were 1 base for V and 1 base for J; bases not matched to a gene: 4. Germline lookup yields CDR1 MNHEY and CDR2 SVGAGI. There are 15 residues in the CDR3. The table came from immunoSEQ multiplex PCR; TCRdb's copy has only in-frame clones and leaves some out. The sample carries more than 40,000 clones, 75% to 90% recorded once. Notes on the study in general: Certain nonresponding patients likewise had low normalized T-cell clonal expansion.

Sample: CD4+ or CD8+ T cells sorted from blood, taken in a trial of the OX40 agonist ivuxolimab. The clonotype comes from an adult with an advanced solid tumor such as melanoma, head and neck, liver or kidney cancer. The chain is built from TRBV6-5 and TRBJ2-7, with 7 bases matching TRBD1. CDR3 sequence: CASSYLGTESYEQYF. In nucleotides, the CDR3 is TGTGCCAGCAGTTACTTGGGGACAGAATCCTACGAGCAGTACTTC.